This T cell receptor beta chain was sequenced during a study of regulatory T cells in long-lasting Graves disease. Whole-study findings and limits: Newly diagnosed disease favored TRBV20-1 and TRBJ2-1 over persistent disease.

This CDR3 spans 15 amino acids. Looked up from germline, CDR1 is MGHRA and CDR2 is YSYEKL. The ends were cut back, 0 bases at V and 3 bases at J, with 8 bases in the middle. Libraries of TCR beta came from iRepertoire HTBI primers plus Arm-PCR of CDR3 regions. MiXCR, applied by TCRdb to the multiplex PCR reads, yields one record per CDR3 protein. The repertoire includes under 450,000 distinct CDR3 sequences, about 16% of them detected once, and 20% sits in the top ten. As concerns this clonotype: Its antigen remains unknown.

Described time point: newly diagnosed GD, antithyroid drugs for less than 3 months. With RNA extracted from PBMCs as input, the TCR library was made. Graves' disease diagnosis relied on American Thyroid Association guidelines. Separately, the same data were catalogued under a study of T cells in Graves' hyperthyroidism and ophthalmopathy. That investigation notes: The diagnostic basis comprised clinical symptoms, serum thyroxine and TRAb, thyroid ultrasound and orbital computed tomography.

The rearrangement uses TRBV4-1 and TRBJ1-4; D ambiguous. The source of this sequence is a young woman with Graves disease. This specimen was peripheral blood mononuclear cells (PBMCs), taken at new diagnosis, from a patient treated with antithyroid drugs. The CDR3 DNA reads as TGCGCCAGCAGCCAAGAACGGGCCTCTAATGAAAAACTGTTTTTT. Translating gives CASSQERASNEKLFF.